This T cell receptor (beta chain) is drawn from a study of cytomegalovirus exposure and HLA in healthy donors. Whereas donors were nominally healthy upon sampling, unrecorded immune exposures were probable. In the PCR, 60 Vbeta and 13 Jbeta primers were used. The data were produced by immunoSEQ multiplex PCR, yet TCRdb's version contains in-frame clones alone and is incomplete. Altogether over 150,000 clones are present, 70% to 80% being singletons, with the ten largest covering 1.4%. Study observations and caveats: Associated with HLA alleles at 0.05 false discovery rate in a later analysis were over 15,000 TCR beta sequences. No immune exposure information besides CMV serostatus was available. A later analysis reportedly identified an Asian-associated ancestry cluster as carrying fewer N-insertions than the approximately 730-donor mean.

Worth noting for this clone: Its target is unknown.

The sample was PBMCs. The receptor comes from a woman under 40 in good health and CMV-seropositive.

The CDR3 DNA is TGTGCCAGCAGTTCCGAGAAACGGAGATTGAATGAGCAGTTCTTC. As protein: CASSSEKRRLNEQFF. V gene TRBV6-5 combines with J gene TRBJ2-1; D gene ambiguous. CDR3 size: 15 residues. V was clipped by 4 bases and J by 7 bases, with 17 bases between them. The germline gives CDR1 MNHEY, CDR2 SVGAGI.